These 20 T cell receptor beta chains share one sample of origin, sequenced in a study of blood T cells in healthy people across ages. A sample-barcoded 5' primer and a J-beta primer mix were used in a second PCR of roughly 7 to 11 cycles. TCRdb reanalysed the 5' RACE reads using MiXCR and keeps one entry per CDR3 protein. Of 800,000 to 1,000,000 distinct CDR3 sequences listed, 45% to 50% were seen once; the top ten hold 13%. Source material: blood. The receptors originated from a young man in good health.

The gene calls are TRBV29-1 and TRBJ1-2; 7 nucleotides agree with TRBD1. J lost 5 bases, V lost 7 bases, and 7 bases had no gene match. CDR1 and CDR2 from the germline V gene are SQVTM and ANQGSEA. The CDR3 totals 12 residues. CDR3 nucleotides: TGCAGCGCTGTGCAGGGGGAATATGGCTACACCTTC. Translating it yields CSAVQGEYGYTF. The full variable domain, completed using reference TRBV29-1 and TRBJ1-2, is SAVISQKPSRDICQRGTSLTIQCQVDSQVTMMFWYRQQPGQSLTLIATANQGSEATYESGFVIDKFPISRPNLTFSTLTVSNMSPEDSSIYLCSAVQGEYGYTFGSGTRLTVV.

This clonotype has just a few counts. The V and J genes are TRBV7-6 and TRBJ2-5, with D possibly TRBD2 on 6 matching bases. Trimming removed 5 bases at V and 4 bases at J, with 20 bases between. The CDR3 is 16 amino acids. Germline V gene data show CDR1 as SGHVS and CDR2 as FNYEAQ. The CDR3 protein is CASSLEGPGFLETQYF. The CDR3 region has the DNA TGTGCCAGCAGCCTGGAGGGGCCGGGGTTTCTAGAGACCCAGTACTTC.

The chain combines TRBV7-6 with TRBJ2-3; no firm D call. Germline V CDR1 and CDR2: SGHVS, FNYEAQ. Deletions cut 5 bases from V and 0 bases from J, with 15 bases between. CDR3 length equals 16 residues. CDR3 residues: CASSLSRSPSTDTQYF. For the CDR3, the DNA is TGTGCCAGCAGCCTCAGTCGATCGCCTAGCACAGATACGCAGTATTTT.

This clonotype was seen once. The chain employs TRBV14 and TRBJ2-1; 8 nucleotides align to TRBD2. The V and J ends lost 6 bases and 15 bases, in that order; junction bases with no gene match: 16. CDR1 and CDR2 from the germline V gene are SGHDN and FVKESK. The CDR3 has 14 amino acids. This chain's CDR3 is CASRQMGPGLASFF. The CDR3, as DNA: TGTGCCAGCAGGCAAATGGGCCCCGGACTAGCATCGTTCTTC.

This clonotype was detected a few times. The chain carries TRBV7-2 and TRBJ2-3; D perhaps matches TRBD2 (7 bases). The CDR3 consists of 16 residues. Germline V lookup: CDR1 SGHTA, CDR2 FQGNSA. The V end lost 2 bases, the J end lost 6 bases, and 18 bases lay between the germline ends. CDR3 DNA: TGTGCCAGCAGCTTAAAGGGCGGGGGCGCTGAGGATACGCAGTATTTT. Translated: CASSLKGGGAEDTQYF.

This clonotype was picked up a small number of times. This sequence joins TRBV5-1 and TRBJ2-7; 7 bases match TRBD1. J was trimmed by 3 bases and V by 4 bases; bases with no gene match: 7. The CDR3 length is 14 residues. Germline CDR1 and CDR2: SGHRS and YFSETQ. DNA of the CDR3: TGCGCCAGCAGCAGAGGGACAGATAACTACGAGCAGTACTTC. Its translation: CASSRGTDNYEQYF.

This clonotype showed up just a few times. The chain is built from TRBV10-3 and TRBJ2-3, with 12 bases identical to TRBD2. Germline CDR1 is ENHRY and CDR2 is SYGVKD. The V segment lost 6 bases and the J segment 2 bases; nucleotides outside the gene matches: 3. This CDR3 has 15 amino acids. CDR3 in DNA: TGTGCCATCAGGAGACTAGCGGGAGACACAGATACGCAGTATTTT. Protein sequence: CAIRRLAGDTDTQYF.

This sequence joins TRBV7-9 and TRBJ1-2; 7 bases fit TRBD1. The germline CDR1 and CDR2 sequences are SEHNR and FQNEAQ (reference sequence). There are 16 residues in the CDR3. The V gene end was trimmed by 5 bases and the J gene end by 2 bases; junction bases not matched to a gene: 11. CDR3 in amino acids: CASSPPSVGGNYGYTF. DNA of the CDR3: TGTGCCAGCAGCCCCCCAAGTGTAGGGGGCAACTATGGCTACACCTTC.

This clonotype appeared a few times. CDR3 DNA sequence: TGTGCCAGCAGTTACTCGACAGGGGAAGGTCAGCCCCAGCATTTT. Its protein is CASSYSTGEGQPQHF. The gene calls are TRBV6-2 or TRBV6-3 and TRBJ1-5; 8 positions match TRBD1. CDR3 length equals 15 residues. CDR1 is MNHEY and CDR2 is SVGEGT in the germline V gene. Trimming cost V 0 bases and J 6 bases; bases outside gene matches: 4.

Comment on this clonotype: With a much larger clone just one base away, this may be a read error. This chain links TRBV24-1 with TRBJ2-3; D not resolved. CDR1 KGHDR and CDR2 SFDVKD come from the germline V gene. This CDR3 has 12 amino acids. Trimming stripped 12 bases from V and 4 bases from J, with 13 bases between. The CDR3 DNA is TGTGCCGCCCAGGCCAGCTCAGATACGCAGTATTTT. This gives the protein CAAQASSDTQYF.

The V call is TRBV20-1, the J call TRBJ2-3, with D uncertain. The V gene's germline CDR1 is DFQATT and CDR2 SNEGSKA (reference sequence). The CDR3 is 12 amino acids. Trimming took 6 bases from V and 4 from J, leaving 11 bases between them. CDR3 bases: TGCAGTGCCAGACGCGATCCAGATACGCAGTATTTT. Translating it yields CSARRDPDTQYF.

CDR3 sequence reads: CASTSSGGGSDTQYF. CDR3 bases: TGTGCCAGCACCTCTAGCGGGGGGGGTTCAGATACGCAGTATTTT. The rearrangement links TRBV6-5 to TRBJ2-3; 12 nucleotides match TRBD2. The CDR3 covers 15 residues. Germline CDR1 and CDR2: MNHEY and SVGAGI. Trimming at V came to 7 bases and at J to 4 bases, leaving 6 bases not matched to a gene.

CDR3 amino acids: CSVSGITYEQYF. DNA of the CDR3: TGCAGCGTTTCCGGGATCACCTACGAGCAGTACTTC. The J gene is TRBJ2-7, the V gene TRBV29-1; perhaps TRBD2 as D (5 bases). The CDR3 is 12 residues long. Germline lookup yields CDR1 SQVTM and CDR2 ANQGSEA. Trimming pared 5 bases from V and 2 bases from J, leaving 10 bases between.

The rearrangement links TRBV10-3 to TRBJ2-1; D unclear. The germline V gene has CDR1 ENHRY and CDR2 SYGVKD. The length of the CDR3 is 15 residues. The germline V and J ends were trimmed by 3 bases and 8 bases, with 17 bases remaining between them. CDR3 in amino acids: CAISDAPGSVHEQFF. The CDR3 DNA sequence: TGTGCCATCAGTGATGCCCCAGGATCCGTCCATGAGCAGTTCTTC.

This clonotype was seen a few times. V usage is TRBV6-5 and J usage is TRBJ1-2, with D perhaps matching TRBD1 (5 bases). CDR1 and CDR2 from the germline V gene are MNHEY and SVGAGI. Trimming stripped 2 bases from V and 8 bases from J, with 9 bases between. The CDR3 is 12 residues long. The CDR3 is CASSYAGYGYTF. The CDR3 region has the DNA TGTGCCAGCAGTTACGCAGGGTACGGCTACACCTTC.

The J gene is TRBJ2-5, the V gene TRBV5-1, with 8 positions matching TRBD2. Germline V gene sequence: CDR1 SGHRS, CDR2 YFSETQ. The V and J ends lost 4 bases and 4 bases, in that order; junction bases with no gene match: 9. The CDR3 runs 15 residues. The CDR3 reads CASSMSGGAGETQYF. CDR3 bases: TGCGCCAGCAGCATGAGCGGGGGCGCGGGAGAGACCCAGTACTTC. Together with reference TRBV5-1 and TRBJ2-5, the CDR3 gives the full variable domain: KAGVTQTPRYLIKTRGQQVTLSCSPISGHRSVSWYQQTPGQGLQFLFEYFSETQRNKGNFPGRFSGRQFSNSRSEMNVSTLELGDSALYLCASSMSGGAGETQYFGPGTRLLVL.

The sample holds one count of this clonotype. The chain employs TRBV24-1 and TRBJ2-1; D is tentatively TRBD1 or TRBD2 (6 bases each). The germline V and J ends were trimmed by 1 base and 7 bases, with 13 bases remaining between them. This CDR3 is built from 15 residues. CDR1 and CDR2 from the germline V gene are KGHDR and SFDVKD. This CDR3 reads CATSDLGGLGNEQFF. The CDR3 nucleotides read TGTGCCACCAGTGATTTAGGGGGGCTAGGAAATGAGCAGTTCTTC.

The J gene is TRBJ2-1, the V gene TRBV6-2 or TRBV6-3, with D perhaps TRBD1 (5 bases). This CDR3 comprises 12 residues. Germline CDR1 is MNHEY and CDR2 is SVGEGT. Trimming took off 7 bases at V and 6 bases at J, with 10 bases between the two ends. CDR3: CASTERGNEQFF. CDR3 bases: TGTGCCAGCACTGAAAGGGGCAATGAGCAGTTCTTC.

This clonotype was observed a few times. In DNA, the CDR3 is TGTGCCAGCAGCTTGATGGACAGCCAAGAGACCCAGTACTTC. Amino acids: CASSLMDSQETQYF. This chain links TRBV7-9 with TRBJ2-5; maybe TRBD1 (6 bases). Germline V gives CDR1 SEHNR, CDR2 FQNEAQ (reference sequence). CDR3 length: 14 amino acids. Trimming removed 3 bases at V and 1 base at J, with 9 bases between. The full variable domain, in which reference TRBV7-9 and TRBJ2-5 provide the parts outside the CDR3, is DTGVSQNPRHKITKRGQNVTFRCDPISEHNRLYWYRQTLGQGPEFLTYFQNEAQLEKSRLLSDRFSAERPKGSFSTLEIQRTEQGDSAMYLCASSLMDSQETQYFGPGTRLLVL.

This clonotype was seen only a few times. The DNA for the CDR3 is TGTGCCACCAGTGCTGGGACTAGCGGGGGAGTAAGCTCCTACAATGAGCAGTTCTTC. Encoded protein: CATSAGTSGGVSSYNEQFF. The V gene is TRBV24-1, the J gene TRBJ2-1, with 14 bases fitting TRBD2. The CDR3 runs to 19 residues. J lost 0 bases, V lost 5 bases, and 8 bases had no gene match. Germline values: CDR1 KGHDR, CDR2 SFDVKD.